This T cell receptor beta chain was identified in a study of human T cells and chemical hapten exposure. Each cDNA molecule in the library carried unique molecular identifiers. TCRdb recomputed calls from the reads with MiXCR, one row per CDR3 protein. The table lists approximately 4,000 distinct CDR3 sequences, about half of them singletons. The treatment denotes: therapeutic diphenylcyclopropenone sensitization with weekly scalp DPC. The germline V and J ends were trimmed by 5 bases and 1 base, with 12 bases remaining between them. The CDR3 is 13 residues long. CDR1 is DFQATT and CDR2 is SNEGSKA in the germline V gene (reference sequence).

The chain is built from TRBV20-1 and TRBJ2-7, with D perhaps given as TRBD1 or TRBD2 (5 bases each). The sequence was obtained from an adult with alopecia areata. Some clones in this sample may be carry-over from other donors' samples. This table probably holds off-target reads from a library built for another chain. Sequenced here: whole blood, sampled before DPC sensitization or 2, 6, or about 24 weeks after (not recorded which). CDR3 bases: TGCAGTGCTTGGGGGACGGATTCCTACGAGCAGTACTTC. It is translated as CSAWGTDSYEQYF.